Below are 32 T cell receptor beta chains sequenced from a single sample in a study of blood T cell repertoires in COVID-19. The assay was immunoSEQ multiplex PCR, and TCRdb's table has in-frame clones only and misses some. The sample lists over 130,000 clones, about four fifths seen once, with approximately 1.6% in the top ten. The sample taken for sequencing was PBMCs or T cells enriched from blood (not recorded which). Receptors originate from a woman aged 18-35 years who had been exposed to COVID-19.

Note on this clone: Other DNA sequences in the sample encode the same CDR3. The chain employs TRBV14 and TRBJ1-1; D not certain. V was cut by 4 bases and J by 0 bases, with 9 bases left in between. The germline V gene has CDR1 SGHDN and CDR2 FVKESK. The CDR3 loop spans 14 amino acids. CDR3 bases: TGTGCCAGCAGCCTCGCCGGGATGAACACTGAAGCTTTCTTT. This encodes CASSLAGMNTEAFF.

The chain couples TRBV30 to TRBJ2-1; tentative D call: TRBD1 (8 bases). Germline V gene lookup returns CDR1 GTSNPN and CDR2 SVGIG (reference sequence). The CDR3 contains 15 residues. Trimming cost V 7 bases and J 8 bases, with 24 bases left between them. The CDR3 loop is CAYHPNRGGLDEQFF. The CDR3 DNA reads TGTGCCTACCACCCCAACAGGGGGGGTTTAGATGAGCAGTTCTTC.

V gene TRBV30 combines with J gene TRBJ1-1; 12 nucleotides line up with TRBD1. The CDR3 totals 12 residues. Looked up from germline, CDR1 is GTSNPN and CDR2 is SVGIG (reference sequence). Unmatched junction bases numbered 5, after V lost 5 bases and J lost 10 bases. CDR3 coding DNA: TGTGCCTGGGGGGACAGGGGGCGTAGAGCTTTCTTT. This gives the protein CAWGDRGRRAFF.

This chain uses TRBV27 with TRBJ2-2; TRBD2 is a possible D gene (6 bases). V lost 3 bases and J lost 7, with 18 bases in between. Per germline, CDR1 MNHEY and CDR2 SMNVEV (reference sequence). The CDR3 extends over 16 amino acids. CDR3 residues: CASSFITGRLGGELFF. The CDR3 bases are TGTGCCAGCAGTTTCATTACGGGGAGGTTAGGCGGGGAGCTGTTTTTT.

The V gene is TRBV29-1, the J gene TRBJ1-5; a weak D match, TRBD1 (6 bases). CDR3 length: 14 residues. The germline V and J ends were trimmed by 4 bases and 3 bases, with 13 bases remaining between them. Germline values: CDR1 SQVTM, CDR2 ANQGSEA. Here the CDR3 reads CSVASGAVNQPQHF. The CDR3 bases are TGCAGCGTTGCTTCAGGGGCCGTCAATCAGCCCCAGCATTTT.

The chain is built from TRBV14 and TRBJ1-1; 7 nucleotides match TRBD1. The junction had 18 bases not matched to a gene; V was cut back by 0 bases and J by 11 bases. Germline loops: CDR1 SGHDN, CDR2 FVKESK. This CDR3 spans 17 amino acids. The DNA of the CDR3 is TGTGCCAGCAGCCAAGATGTTGCGAGACAGGGCTGGATTGGGGCTTTCTTT. Translated, it gives CASSQDVARQGWIGAFF.

The chain recombines TRBV5-4 with TRBJ2-3; D not resolved. Trimming took 4 bases from V and 5 from J, leaving 17 bases between them. The CDR3 is made up of 15 amino acids. The germline gives CDR1 SGHNT, CDR2 YYREEE (reference sequence). The CDR3 DNA reads as TGTGCCAGCAGCCCGATGGAACGGTCGGGAGATACGCAGTATTTT. It encodes CASSPMERSGDTQYF.

The chain recombines TRBV28 with TRBJ1-5, with 9 bases identical to TRBD1. The germline CDR1 and CDR2 sequences are MDHEN and SYDVKM. The J segment lost 4 bases and the V segment lost 4 bases, leaving 5 bases of the junction unmatched. This CDR3 has 15 residues. CDR3 region: CASSSGQGRNQPQHF. CDR3 nucleotides: TGTGCCAGCAGTTCCGGACAGGGGAGAAATCAGCCCCAGCATTTT.

By share, this clone ranks as medium-sized. This chain uses TRBV6-6 with TRBJ1-2, with 9 bases lining up with TRBD1. Looked up from germline, CDR1 is MNHNY and CDR2 is SVGAGI (reference sequence). Unmatched junction bases numbered 19, after V lost 5 bases and J lost 6 bases. The CDR3 sequence is 18 residues long. CDR3 sequence reads: CASSLGRVQGAGAHGYTF. The CDR3 region has the DNA TGTGCCAGCAGTCTAGGCCGGGTACAGGGGGCTGGGGCCCATGGCTACACCTTC.

V gene TRBV27 combines with J gene TRBJ2-1; 11 nucleotides match TRBD2. J lost 8 bases, V lost 4 bases, and 10 bases had no gene match. The CDR3 contains 16 residues. CDR1 and CDR2 from the germline V gene are MNHEY and SMNVEV (reference sequence). The CDR3 is CASSWGFTSGSDEQFF. The CDR3 region has the DNA TGTGCCAGCAGTTGGGGGTTTACTAGCGGGAGTGATGAGCAGTTCTTC.

J is TRBJ1-1 and V is TRBV6-5; the D gene is possibly TRBD1 (6 bases). V lost 6 bases and J 3 bases, leaving 17 bases between the germline ends. Germline V gene sequence: CDR1 MNHEY, CDR2 SVGAGI. The CDR3 loop spans 15 amino acids. The CDR3 DNA follows: TGTGCCAGCAGGCCTAATACAGGGATTGACACTGAAGCTTTCTTT. It codes for CASRPNTGIDTEAFF.

The chain carries TRBV10-3 and TRBJ1-2; the match to TRBD1 covers 9 bases. The germline CDR1 and CDR2 sequences are ENHRY and SYGVKD. The CDR3 runs to 15 residues. J gave up 6 bases and V 0 bases, and 5 bases lay outside the gene matches. The CDR3 loop reads CAISESVDRGHGYTF. The CDR3, as DNA: TGTGCCATCAGTGAGTCAGTGGACAGGGGTCATGGCTACACCTTC.

This rearrangement joins TRBV29-1 to TRBJ1-2, with 7 bases aligning to TRBD1. This CDR3 has 14 amino acids. Looked up from germline, CDR1 is SQVTM and CDR2 is ANQGSEA. V lost 7 bases, J lost 1 base, and 9 bases stayed unmatched. The CDR3 region has the DNA TGCAGCGCGATGACAGGGTCATATAACTATGGCTACACCTTC. Protein product: CSAMTGSYNYGYTF. Filled out from reference TRBV29-1 and TRBJ1-2, the complete variable domain reads SAVISQKPSRDICQRGTSLTIQCQVDSQVTMMFWYRQQPGQSLTLIATANQGSEATYESGFVIDKFPISRPNLTFSTLTVSNMSPEDSSIYLCSAMTGSYNYGYTFGSGTRLTVV.

V gene TRBV9 combines with J gene TRBJ2-5, with D tentatively TRBD2 (5 bases). Trimming took 0 bases from V and 5 from J, leaving 5 bases between them. There are 12 residues in the CDR3. Germline assignment: CDR1 SGDLS and CDR2 YYNGEE. DNA of the CDR3: TGTGCCAGCAGCGTAGGAGGGGAGACCCAGTACTTC. Its protein product is CASSVGGETQYF.

The V and J genes are TRBV24-1 and TRBJ1-2; unclear D gene. This CDR3 region has 15 residues. Trimming pared 2 bases from V and 4 bases from J, leaving 13 bases between. Germline values: CDR1 KGHDR, CDR2 SFDVKD. The CDR3 region has the DNA TGTGCCACCAGTGATTCTACAGCGGGCCTCTATGGCTACACCTTC. Translation: CATSDSTAGLYGYTF.

This clone appeared a single time. The gene calls are TRBV6-5 and TRBJ2-7; TRBD2 agrees at 9 bases. The J segment lost 6 bases and the V segment lost 2 bases, leaving 8 bases of the junction unmatched. The germline V gene has CDR1 MNHEY and CDR2 SVGAGI. This CDR3 has 15 amino acids. CDR3: CASSYDSSGSREQYF. The DNA for the CDR3 is TGTGCCAGCAGTTACGATAGTAGCGGGAGTCGCGAGCAGTACTTC.

The J gene is TRBJ1-1, the V gene TRBV11-3; TRBD1 matches 10 bases. Trimming at V came to 5 bases and at J to 1 base, leaving 4 bases not matched to a gene. Germline CDR1 reads SGHNT; CDR2 reads YENEEA. This CDR3 spans 15 amino acids. The CDR3 region is CASSARDRGNTEAFF. The CDR3, as DNA: TGTGCCAGCAGCGCACGGGACAGGGGGAACACTGAAGCTTTCTTT.

The chain combines TRBV27 with TRBJ2-2; TRBD1 might be the D (5 bases). Per the germline V gene, CDR1 is MNHEY and CDR2 is SMNVEV (reference sequence). The CDR3 covers 17 residues. The V end lost 0 bases, the J end lost 0 bases, and 11 bases lay between the germline ends. The DNA for the CDR3 is TGTGCCAGCAGTTTATCTTACAGGAACGCGAACACCGGGGAGCTGTTTTTT. It translates to CASSLSYRNANTGELFF.

CDR3 protein: CASSQELPGEQYF. CDR3 DNA: TGCGCCAGCAGCCAAGAACTCCCCGGCGAGCAGTACTTC. V and J are TRBV5-1 and TRBJ2-7, with no clear D. The CDR3 sequence is 13 residues long. V lost 4 bases and J lost 6, with 14 bases in between. CDR1 and CDR2 from the germline V gene are SGHRS and YFSETQ.

CDR3 nucleotides: TGCGCCAGCAGCTTCTCCTGGCAGTCAGGCCCTGAAGCTTTCTTT. Amino acid sequence: CASSFSWQSGPEAFF. The chain recombines TRBV5-1 with TRBJ1-1, with D unresolved. CDR3 length: 15 residues. V lost 2 bases, J lost 6 bases, and 17 bases lay in between. Germline-derived CDR1 and CDR2 are SGHRS and YFSETQ. The complete variable domain, with remaining parts taken from reference TRBV5-1 and TRBJ1-1, reads KAGVTQTPRYLIKTRGQQVTLSCSPISGHRSVSWYQQTPGQGLQFLFEYFSETQRNKGNFPGRFSGRQFSNSRSEMNVSTLELGDSALYLCASSFSWQSGPEAFFGQGTRLTVV.

This clone was found once. The J gene is TRBJ2-4, the V gene TRBV6-1; 15 bases fit TRBD2. This CDR3 region has 17 residues. Germline V gene data show CDR1 as MNHNS and CDR2 as SASEGT. Trimming removed 3 bases from V and 7 bases from J; junction bases left unmatched: 7. This chain's CDR3 is CASSDWTSGRAGNIQYF. For the CDR3, the DNA is TGTGCCAGCAGTGATTGGACTAGCGGGAGGGCAGGGAACATTCAGTACTTC.

The CDR3, as DNA: TGTGCCAGCAGCCCCGGGTCGAACACTGAAGCTTTCTTT. Protein: CASSPGSNTEAFF. This chain connects TRBV9 to TRBJ1-1; D is undetermined. With 4 bases removed from V and 1 base from J, the gap between germline ends came to 8 bases. Germline CDR1 and CDR2: SGDLS and YYNGEE. The CDR3 consists of 13 residues.

This clone was observed a single time. J is TRBJ2-3 and V is TRBV7-3; D is ambiguous. Germline values: CDR1 SGHTA, CDR2 FQGTGA. The CDR3 covers 14 residues. Between the trimmed V and J ends, which lost 3 bases and 2 bases, there was a span of 9 bases. The CDR3 bases are TGTGCCAGCAGCTTCACTGGAGCCACAGATACGCAGTATTTT. Translation gives CASSFTGATDTQYF.

V usage is TRBV2 and J usage is TRBJ1-5; D not certain. This CDR3 spans 17 amino acids. The V end was cut by 3 bases, the J end by 0 bases, with 15 bases between. Germline V gives CDR1 SNHLY, CDR2 FYNNEI. CDR3 protein: CASSDDGRSISNQPQHF. The CDR3 region has the DNA TGTGCCAGCAGTGATGATGGCAGAAGTATTAGCAATCAGCCCCAGCATTTT.

The chain links TRBV5-1 to TRBJ2-1; D is possibly TRBD1 (6 bases). CDR1 is SGHRS and CDR2 is YFSETQ in the germline V gene. The CDR3 consists of 15 residues. V lost 0 bases and J lost 3, with 10 bases in between. The CDR3 spells CASSLAGQNYNEQFF. For the CDR3, the DNA is TGCGCCAGCAGCTTGGCGGGACAAAACTACAATGAGCAGTTCTTC. The whole variable domain, filled in from reference TRBV5-1 and TRBJ2-1, reads KAGVTQTPRYLIKTRGQQVTLSCSPISGHRSVSWYQQTPGQGLQFLFEYFSETQRNKGNFPGRFSGRQFSNSRSEMNVSTLELGDSALYLCASSLAGQNYNEQFFGPGTRLTVL.

V and J are TRBV5-1 and TRBJ1-4; TRBD1 aligns across 9 bases. The CDR3 sequence is 16 residues long. Unmatched junction bases numbered 3, after V lost 0 bases and J lost 3 bases. The germline CDR1 and CDR2 sequences are SGHRS and YFSETQ. CDR3 nucleotides: TGCGCCAGCAGCTTGGGACAGGGGGTACCTAATGAAAAACTGTTTTTT. Protein sequence: CASSLGQGVPNEKLFF.

The V and J genes are TRBV5-1 and TRBJ2-1; D not certain. The CDR3 has 13 amino acids. The V end lost 1 base, the J end lost 2 bases, and 4 bases lay between the germline ends. Germline-derived CDR1 and CDR2 are SGHRS and YFSETQ. The CDR3 region has the DNA TGCGCCAGCAGCTTGCCTCCCTACAATGAGCAGTTCTTC. This gives the protein CASSLPPYNEQFF.

This rearrangement joins TRBV12-3 or TRBV12-4 to TRBJ2-7; 11 bases map to TRBD2. The CDR3 runs 13 residues. Germline trimming cut 4 bases from V and 4 bases from J; bases unmatched to any gene: 0. CDR3 nucleotide sequence: TGTGCCAGCAGTTGGACTAGCGGGTACGAGCAGTACTTC. It encodes CASSWTSGYEQYF.

This chain links TRBV7-3 with TRBJ2-1, with 8 bases identical to TRBD1. Germline assignment: CDR1 SGHTA and CDR2 FQGTGA. The CDR3 length is 16 residues. The V segment lost 5 bases and the J segment 2 bases; nucleotides outside the gene matches: 8. The CDR3 DNA follows: TGTGCCAGCAGCGAGTGGAGCAGGGGGCCCTACAATGAGCAGTTCTTC. It is translated as CASSEWSRGPYNEQFF.

This chain connects TRBV6-5 to TRBJ2-7; 7 nucleotides agree with TRBD1. V shed 4 bases and J 0 bases; nucleotides not matched to a gene: 6. The CDR3 loop spans 15 amino acids. CDR1 and CDR2 from the germline V gene are MNHEY and SVGAGI. The CDR3 sequence is CASSSIRGSSYEQYF. DNA of the CDR3: TGTGCCAGCAGTTCGATCAGGGGGAGCTCCTACGAGCAGTACTTC.

This clone has a single count. The J gene is TRBJ1-2, the V gene TRBV4-1; D is undetermined. CDR1 and CDR2 from the germline V gene are MGHRA and YSYEKL. The V end lost 3 bases, the J end lost 5 bases, and 19 bases lay between the germline ends. The CDR3 has 16 residues. In DNA form, the CDR3 reads TGCGCCAGCAGCCAGGCCCTCGCACAGTTTTTTTATGGCTACACCTTC. It translates to CASSQALAQFFYGYTF.

V is TRBV9 and J is TRBJ2-6, with D maybe TRBD1 (7 bases). Trimming stripped 6 bases from V and 0 bases from J, with 16 bases between. The length of the CDR3 is 17 residues. Germline V gene data show CDR1 as SGDLS and CDR2 as YYNGEE. The CDR3 protein is CASNRGTVLSGANVLTF. As DNA, the CDR3 is TGTGCCAGCAACCGCGGGACAGTACTCTCTGGGGCCAACGTCCTGACTTTC.